What follows are 23 T cell receptor beta chains derived from one specimen sequenced in a study of response to subunit inactivated influenza vaccine. One entry per CDR3 protein results from TCRdb running MiXCR on the RT-PCR reads. The sample lists more than 450,000 distinct CDR3 sequences, approximately 10% occurring once. The data also belong to a second study, concerning T cells expressing NK-cell markers. Turning to that study: The authors made TCR beta cDNA libraries by 5'RACE template switching. This switching added a universal primer site and UMIs.

The starting material was PBMCs from blood, obtained on the day of vaccination. The receptors derive from a man in his forties or fifties who received an inactivated influenza vaccine.

This clonotype showed up just a few times. The V and J genes are TRBV7-2 and TRBJ2-2, with TRBD1 matching 12 bases. The ends lost 5 bases at V and 6 bases at J; junction bases unmatched: 7. The CDR3 spans 16 residues. CDR1 is SGHTA, CDR2 FQGNSA, per germline. CDR3 sequence reads: CASSRMGQGASGELFF. The CDR3, as DNA: TGTGCCAGCAGCCGCATGGGACAGGGGGCGTCCGGGGAGCTGTTTTTT.

J is TRBJ2-7 and V is TRBV6-5; 7 nucleotides line up with TRBD2. The CDR3 is 16 residues long. Germline V gene lookup returns CDR1 MNHEY and CDR2 SVGAGI. Trimming took 0 bases from V and 6 from J; bases not matched to a gene: 11. The CDR3 DNA is TGTGCCAGCAGTTACTCGACTGGGAGGGCCCTCTTCGAGCAGTACTTC. It translates to CASSYSTGRALFEQYF.

The chain employs TRBV4-2 and TRBJ2-7, with D tentatively TRBD2 (7 bases). CDR3 length: 15 residues. Trimming stripped 0 bases from V and 2 bases from J, with 11 bases between. CDR1 and CDR2 (germline): LGHNA, YNFKEQ. CDR3 bases: TGTGCCAGCAGCCAAGAGGGGGGGCATCCCTACGAGCAGTACTTC. It translates to CASSQEGGHPYEQYF.

CDR3 amino acids: CASSAAGQGGEKLFF. The DNA for the CDR3 is TGTGCCAGCAGCGCCGCGGGACAGGGGGGTGAAAAACTGTTTTTT. The rearrangement uses TRBV7-2 and TRBJ1-4; 11 bases align to TRBD1. Germline CDR1 is SGHTA and CDR2 is FQGNSA. V shed 5 bases and J 7 bases; nucleotides not matched to a gene: 6. This CDR3 region has 15 residues.

The rearrangement joins TRBV6-2 or TRBV6-3 to TRBJ2-7; no firm D call. V lost 2 bases, J lost 5 bases, and 13 bases lay in between. The germline gives CDR1 MNHEY, CDR2 SVGEGT. The CDR3 extends over 14 amino acids. The CDR3 DNA sequence: TGTGCCAGCAGTTACCGAGACCAGATTGACGAGCAGTACTTC. Encoded protein: CASSYRDQIDEQYF.

This clonotype has a handful of counts. One end of the junction does not line up with germline, which may come from a read error. The chain recombines TRBV11-2 with TRBJ2-1; 9 nucleotides agree with TRBD2. Germline values: CDR1 SGHAT, CDR2 FQNNGV. CDR3 length: 12 amino acids. The DNA of the CDR3 is TGTGCCAGCAGCTCCTCCGGGACTAGCTCCAGGTTC. This codes for CASSSSGTSSRF.

This chain uses TRBV20-1 with TRBJ2-3, with unresolved D. The CDR3 spans 13 residues. Trimming stripped 0 bases from V and 5 bases from J, with 9 bases between. The germline CDR1 and CDR2 sequences are DFQATT and SNEGSKA (reference sequence). CDR3 residues: CSAREVAVDTQYF. The CDR3 coding sequence is TGCAGTGCTAGAGAGGTGGCGGTAGATACGCAGTATTTT.

This clonotype was detected a few times. This chain uses TRBV6-1 with TRBJ2-7, with 14 bases lining up with TRBD2. CDR1 is MNHNS, CDR2 SASEGT, per germline. The CDR3 covers 17 residues. The trim removed 5 bases at V and 7 bases at J, leaving 13 bases unmatched. CDR3 amino acids: CASSRRLAGGPVGEQYF. CDR3 DNA: TGTGCCAGCAGTCGAAGACTAGCGGGAGGGCCGGTGGGGGAGCAGTACTTC.

The sample holds a few counts of this clonotype. The rearrangement uses TRBV29-1 and TRBJ1-2; unclear D gene. This CDR3 is 14 amino acids long. Germline-derived CDR1 and CDR2 are SQVTM and ANQGSEA. Trimming stripped 2 bases from V and 4 bases from J, with 14 bases between. CDR3: CSVETAAGSYGYTF. In DNA form, the CDR3 reads TGCAGCGTTGAAACCGCGGCCGGGAGCTATGGCTACACCTTC.

The table lists this clonotype with a few counts. The chain links TRBV20-1 to TRBJ2-3, with 9 bases fitting TRBD2. The trim removed 2 bases at V and 5 bases at J, leaving 5 bases unmatched. Looked up from germline, CDR1 is DFQATT and CDR2 is SNEGSKA (reference sequence). This CDR3 has 14 residues. The CDR3 loop is CSARIAGELDTQYF. As DNA, the CDR3 is TGCAGTGCTAGAATAGCGGGAGAGTTAGATACGCAGTATTTT.

This clonotype was detected ten times or more. The V and J genes are TRBV30 and TRBJ2-7, with D possibly TRBD1 on 5 matching bases. Germline V CDR1 and CDR2: GTSNPN, SVGIG (reference sequence). V dropped 0 bases and J dropped 3 bases, with 9 bases sitting between them. The CDR3 is 13 residues long. The CDR3 DNA reads TGTGCCTGGAGTGTCGGGCAGGGCTACGAGCAGTACTTC. Amino acid sequence: CAWSVGQGYEQYF. The complete variable domain, with remaining parts taken from reference TRBV30 and TRBJ2-7, reads SQTIHQWPATLVQPVGSPLSLECTVEGTSNPNLYWYRQAAGRGLQLLFYSVGIGQISSEVPQNLSASRPQDRQFILSSKKLLLSDSGFYLCAWSVGQGYEQYFGPGTRLTVT.

This clonotype was counted at least ten times. This sequence joins TRBV28 and TRBJ2-1, with 11 bases fitting TRBD2. V lost 5 bases, J lost 2 bases, and 14 bases stayed unmatched. The length of the CDR3 is 19 residues. Germline V gene data show CDR1 as MDHEN and CDR2 as SYDVKM. CDR3 loop: CASSPITNLAGGPYNEQFF. The CDR3 DNA sequence: TGTGCCAGCAGTCCTATTACGAACCTAGCGGGAGGACCCTACAATGAGCAGTTCTTC.

This chain connects TRBV4-3 to TRBJ2-1; TRBD1 aligns across 8 bases. The CDR3 has 14 amino acids. CDR1 is LGHNA and CDR2 is YSLEER in the germline V gene. V dropped 2 bases and J dropped 5; count of bases not matched to a gene: 2. The CDR3 reads CASSQRTGNNEQFF. The CDR3 DNA is TGCGCCAGCAGCCAACGGACAGGGAACAATGAGCAGTTCTTC.

The V call is TRBV18, the J call TRBJ2-5; no reliable D call. The CDR3 totals 14 residues. Germline V CDR1 and CDR2: KGHSH, LQKENI. V was clipped by 0 bases and J by 1 base, with 6 bases between them. In DNA, the CDR3 is TGTGCCAGCTCACCACCGCCAGGCCAAGAGACCCAGTACTTC. Translated, it gives CASSPPPGQETQYF. Full variable domain (outside the CDR3, taken from reference TRBV18 and TRBJ2-5): NAGVMQNPRHLVRRRGQEARLRCSPMKGHSHVYWYRQLPEEGLKFMVYLQKENIIDESGMPKERFSAEFPKEGPSILRIQQVVRGDSAAYFCASSPPPGQETQYFGPGTRLLVL.

This clonotype came up many times. V and J are TRBV6-2 or TRBV6-3 and TRBJ2-3; 8 bases align to TRBD2. CDR1 and CDR2 from the germline V gene are MNHEY and SVGEGT. Trimming took 6 bases from V and 8 from J; bases not matched to a gene: 16. This CDR3 has 16 amino acids. Here the CDR3 reads CASRARAGVSYSTQYF. The CDR3 nucleotides read TGTGCCAGCAGGGCCCGAGCGGGAGTTTCTTATTCTACGCAGTATTTT.

This clonotype has more than one count but fewer than ten. The J gene is TRBJ1-5, the V gene TRBV3-1, with D maybe TRBD1 (5 bases). V was cut by 5 bases and J by 0 bases, with 8 bases left in between. This CDR3 has 14 residues. Germline V CDR1 and CDR2: LGHDT, YNNKEL (reference sequence). This CDR3 reads CASSNQGSNQPQHF. The CDR3 nucleotides read TGTGCCAGCAGCAACCAGGGTAGCAATCAGCCCCAGCATTTT.

This clonotype was seen many times. This chain links TRBV7-8 with TRBJ2-5; D is possibly TRBD2 (5 bases). Germline V gene lookup returns CDR1 SGHVS and CDR2 FQNEAQ. Deletions cut 5 bases from V and 5 bases from J, with 21 bases between. This CDR3 contains 16 residues. The CDR3 DNA reads as TGTGCCAGCAGCACCCGAGCGGAGATGATGGTGGAGACCCAGTACTTC. Amino acid sequence: CASSTRAEMMVETQYF.

The V call is TRBV20-1, the J call TRBJ1-3; D gene ambiguous. This CDR3 region has 17 residues. Germline CDR1 is DFQATT and CDR2 is SNEGSKA (reference sequence). V was pared by 0 bases and J by 0 bases, with 15 bases between. Here the CDR3 reads CSAREAGGLSSGNTIYF. In DNA form, the CDR3 reads TGCAGTGCTAGAGAGGCAGGCGGACTGAGCTCTGGAAACACCATATATTTT.

The chain recombines TRBV10-3 with TRBJ2-7; D may be TRBD2 (7 bases). The CDR3 length is 12 residues. CDR1 is ENHRY, CDR2 SYGVKD, per germline. Deletions cut 6 bases from V and 7 bases from J, with 13 bases between. CDR3: CAIREGGSEQYF. The CDR3 DNA sequence: TGTGCCATCAGGGAGGGGGGGTCTGAGCAGTACTTC.

This clonotype was counted many times. The rearrangement uses TRBV29-1 and TRBJ2-3; 8 nucleotides line up with TRBD1. Germline trimming cut 5 bases from V and 2 bases from J; bases unmatched to any gene: 9. This CDR3 region has 15 residues. CDR1 is SQVTM and CDR2 is ANQGSEA in the germline V gene. The CDR3 sequence: CSVPTGQASTDTQYF. The DNA for the CDR3 is TGCAGCGTTCCGACGGGACAGGCCTCCACAGATACGCAGTATTTT.

A few counts support this clonotype. The gene calls are TRBV20-1 and TRBJ1-1; a possible D gene is TRBD1 (5 bases). Trimming left V 2 bases short and J 5 bases short, with 12 bases between. The CDR3 runs 13 residues. Germline V gives CDR1 DFQATT, CDR2 SNEGSKA (reference sequence). CDR3 nucleotides: TGCAGTGCTAGACGCGGGGCGGTAACTGAAGCTTTCTTT. Translation gives CSARRGAVTEAFF.

The V gene is TRBV5-6, the J gene TRBJ2-7; D uncertain. Germline CDR1 is SGHDT and CDR2 is YYEEEE. V dropped 6 bases and J dropped 2 bases, with 21 bases sitting between them. The CDR3 has 16 amino acids. Here the CDR3 DNA reads TGTGCCAGCACCGTGAGCTGGCAGAAAGTTACCTACGAGCAGTACTTC. This gives the protein CASTVSWQKVTYEQYF.

This clonotype was seen a handful of times. The V gene is TRBV4-2, the J gene TRBJ2-5; D could derive from TRBD1 or TRBD2 (5 bases each). Trimming left V 4 bases short and J 5 bases short, with 17 bases between. This CDR3 spans 15 amino acids. Germline V gives CDR1 LGHNA, CDR2 YNFKEQ. CDR3 sequence reads: CASSPAVAGAETQYF. The CDR3 bases are TGTGCCAGCAGCCCAGCCGTGGCCGGGGCCGAGACCCAGTACTTC.